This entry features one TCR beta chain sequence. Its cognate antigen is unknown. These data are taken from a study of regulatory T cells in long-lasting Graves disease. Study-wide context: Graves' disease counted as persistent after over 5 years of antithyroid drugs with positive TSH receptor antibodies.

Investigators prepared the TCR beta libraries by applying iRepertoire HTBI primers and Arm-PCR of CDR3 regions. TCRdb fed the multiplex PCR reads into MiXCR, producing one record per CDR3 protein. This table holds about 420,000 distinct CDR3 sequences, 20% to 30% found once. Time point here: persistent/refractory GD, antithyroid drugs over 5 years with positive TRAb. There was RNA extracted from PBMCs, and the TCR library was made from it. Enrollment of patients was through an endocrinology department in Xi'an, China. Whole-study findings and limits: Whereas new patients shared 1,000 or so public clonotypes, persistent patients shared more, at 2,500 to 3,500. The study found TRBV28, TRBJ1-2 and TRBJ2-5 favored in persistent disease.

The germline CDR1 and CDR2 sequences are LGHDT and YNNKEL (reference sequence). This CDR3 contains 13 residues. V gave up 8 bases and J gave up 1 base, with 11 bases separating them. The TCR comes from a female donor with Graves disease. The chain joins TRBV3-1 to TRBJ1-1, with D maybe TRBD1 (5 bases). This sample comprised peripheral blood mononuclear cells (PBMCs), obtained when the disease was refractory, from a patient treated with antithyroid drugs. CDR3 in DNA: TGTGCCAGCTACGGGACGGCGAACACTGAAGCTTTCTTT. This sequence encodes CASYGTANTEAFF.